A selection of T cell receptor beta chains follows, all from one sample in a study of read filtering for tumor transcriptome and immune sequencing. TCRdb passed the reads through MiXCR, listing each CDR3 protein once. This sample yields 30,000 to 35,000 distinct CDR3 sequences, of which roughly 20% are seen a single time; more than 15% belongs to the top ten. Material for sequencing was a population of CD138-negative cells sorted from bone marrow. These receptors were collected from a donor over 35 with multiple myeloma. Both conserved end residues are part of each CDR3. The order of the fields is clone size, J gene, D gene, V gene, CDR3 DNA, CDR3 protein. A D gene is named only where the DNA matches it firmly. The listing skips clone size in some rows; elsewhere it reads once, few, many or a size class.

once | TRBJ2-7 | . | TRBV18 | TGTGCCAGCTCACCCCGGGACTCGTCCTACGAACAGTACTTC | CASSPRDSSYEQYF
. | TRBJ2-7 | . | TRBV6-1 | TGTGCCAGCAGTGAATCTGAGGTCCCAGAGTGCTTC | CASSESEVPECF
many | TRBJ2-3 | . | TRBV20-1 | TGCAGTGCCCAACCAGCGTTGGAAGATACGCAGTATTTT | CSAQPALEDTQYF
. | TRBJ1-4 | . | TRBV7-9 | TGTGCCAGCAGCTTAGCGGGACCCCGCGGGTCTGAAAAACTGTTTTTT | CASSLAGPRGSEKLFF
few | TRBJ1-1 | . | TRBV18 | TGTGCCAGCTCACCAGACAGACAGAGCACTGAAGCTTTCTTT | CASSPDRQSTEAFF
many | TRBJ1-5 | TRBD1 | TRBV20-1 | TGCAGTGCCACGACAGGGGATGGGAATCAGCCCCAGCATTTT | CSATTGDGNQPQHF
few | TRBJ2-1 | TRBD2 | TRBV29-1 | TGCAGCGTTGAGTGGGAGGGCAGGGTTTACAATGAGCAGTTCTTC | CSVEWEGRVYNEQFF
many | TRBJ1-1 | . | TRBV12-3/TRBV12-4 | TGTGCCAGCAGTTTAGCGGCGAAGGGGAACACTGAAGCTTTCTTT | CASSLAAKGNTEAFF
. | TRBJ1-2 | . | TRBV20-1 | TGCAGTGCTAGAGATAAGATGAGGCGGAGTGTTAACTATGGCTACACCTTC | CSARDKMRRSVNYGYTF
many | TRBJ1-1 | . | TRBV12-3/TRBV12-4 | TGTGCCAGCAGTTTAGCAGAGAACACTGAAGCTTTCTTT | CASSLAENTEAFF
many | TRBJ1-5 | . | TRBV2 | TGTGCCAGCAAGAGTTGGGGGATGGGAAATCAGCCCCAGCATTTT | CASKSWGMGNQPQHF
. | TRBJ2-7 | TRBD2 | TRBV4-1 | TGCGCCAGCAGCCAAGAGCAGCGGGGGGTCTACGAGCAGTACTTC | CASSQEQRGVYEQYF
many | TRBJ1-1 | . | TRBV2 | TGTGCCAGCAGTGAATGGCGCGGGGCTCGGACTGAAGCTTTCTTT | CASSEWRGARTEAFF
once | TRBJ2-5 | TRBD1 | TRBV5-1 | TGCGCCAGCAGCTACGACAGGGTTATGGAGACCCAGTACTTC | CASSYDRVMETQYF
many | TRBJ2-5 | . | TRBV6-5 | TGTGCCAGCAGCCCCTGGAGTGGCGGGACGGAACAAGAGACCCAGTACTTC | CASSPWSGGTEQETQYF
many | TRBJ2-5 | . | TRBV12-3/TRBV12-4 | TGTGCCAGCAGTCCCGGTGCAGGGGATGAGACCCAGTACTTC | CASSPGAGDETQYF
many | TRBJ1-1 | . | TRBV5-1 | TGCGCCAGCAGCTTGGCGGCCCCGGGAGACACTGAAGCTTTCTTT | CASSLAAPGDTEAFF
many | TRBJ2-1 | TRBD2 | TRBV20-1 | TGCAGTGCTAGTGGACGGGGGGGCCGTGAGCAGTTCTTC | CSASGRGGREQFF
many | TRBJ2-1 | TRBD2 | TRBV29-1 | TGCGCGGGGGGGGGCCGAGCGGGTTTCTACAATGAGCAGTTCTTC | CAGGGRAGFYNEQFF